The T cell receptor beta chain described here comes from a study of T-cell reconstitution after alpha-beta-depleted transplantation in children. General study findings and limits: At the one-year point after transplant, T-cell counts and TCRbeta diversity were found to come mostly from T cells that had been newly produced. Recipient T cells and thymic progenitors that survived were the source of the high TCRbeta diversity seen at day 60 in some patients. After transplant, at about two months, alpha-beta T cells were reportedly derived from several hundred expanded graft clones.

Researchers prepared the TCRbeta library using unique molecular identifiers, the study reports. MiXCR was run by TCRdb on the PCR reads, yielding one entry per CDR3 protein. Counted here are some 600,000 distinct CDR3 sequences, about an eighth occurring once; the ten biggest clones make up about 2.2%. The CDR3 covers 17 residues. Germline lookup yields CDR1 SGHVS and CDR2 FNYEAQ. Trimming cost V 3 bases and J 7 bases, with 19 bases left between them. Worth noting for this clonotype: The antigen remains undetermined.

This sequence was found in a male patient younger than 18 who had a stem cell transplant for acute myeloid leukemia, so the T cells may come from the graft donor. This specimen was PBMCs, mostly from graft donor cells, taken 360 days after TCRalphabeta/CD19-depleted stem cell transplant. V is TRBV7-6 and J is TRBJ1-6; D is perhaps TRBD1 (5 bases). As DNA, the CDR3 is TGTGCCAGCAGCTTGGGGGTCGCCGGGGTGGGCAATTCACCCCTCCACTTT. Its protein is CASSLGVAGVGNSPLHF.